This T cell receptor beta chain was found in a study of vaccination effects on CD4 cells after COVID-19. Sequencing used immunoSEQ multiplex PCR; TCRdb keeps in-frame clones, though not all of them. The table lists 66,000 or so clones, around two thirds of them singletons. On this clone itself: Its antigen is undetermined.

Upon completion of more than 9 days in culture, CD4+ T cells were isolated. Everyone in the study got two shots of either the BNT162b2 or mRNA-1273 vaccine. The healthy vaccine recipients, who had no prior SARS-CoV-2 infection, showed negative nucleocapsid antibodies. Germline-derived CDR1 and CDR2 are LGHNA and YNFKEQ. The CDR3 runs to 14 residues. Trimming removed 1 base at V and 8 bases at J, with 14 bases between. The origin of this receptor is a human donor who received a COVID-19 vaccine. The material was CD4+ T cells from PBMCs cultured without peptide, obtained after COVID-19 vaccination. The chain is built from TRBV4-2 and TRBJ1-2; D call uncertain. As DNA, the CDR3 is TGTGCCAGCAGCCAAGCCGGGCAGTTGGGCGGCTACACCTTC. This translates into CASSQAGQLGGYTF.